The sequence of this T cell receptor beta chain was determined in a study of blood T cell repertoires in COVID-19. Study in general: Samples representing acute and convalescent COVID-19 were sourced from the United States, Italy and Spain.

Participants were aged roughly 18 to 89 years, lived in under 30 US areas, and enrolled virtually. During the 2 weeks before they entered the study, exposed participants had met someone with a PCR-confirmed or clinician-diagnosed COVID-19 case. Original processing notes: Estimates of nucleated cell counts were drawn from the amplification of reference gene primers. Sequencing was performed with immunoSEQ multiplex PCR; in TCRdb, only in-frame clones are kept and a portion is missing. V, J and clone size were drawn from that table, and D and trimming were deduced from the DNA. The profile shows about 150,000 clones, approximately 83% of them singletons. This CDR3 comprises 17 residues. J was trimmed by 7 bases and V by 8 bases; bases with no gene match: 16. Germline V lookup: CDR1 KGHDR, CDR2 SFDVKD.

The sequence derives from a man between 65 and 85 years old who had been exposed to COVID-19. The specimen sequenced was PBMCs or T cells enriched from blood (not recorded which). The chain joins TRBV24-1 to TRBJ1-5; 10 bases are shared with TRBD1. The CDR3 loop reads CATIGPSGTGVRQPQHF. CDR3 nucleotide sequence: TGTGCCACCATCGGACCCTCCGGGACAGGGGTGCGGCAGCCCCAGCATTTT.